This TCR beta chain appears in the sequencing data of a study of T cell repertoires in cytomegalovirus infection. About the study: Public TCR beta signatures marked donors with CMV infection and the matching HLA.

This clonotype turned up a few times. The antigen is undetermined. The CDR3 loop spans 13 amino acids. Germline V gene sequence: CDR1 MGHRA, CDR2 YSYEKL. Between the trimmed V and J ends, which lost 5 bases and 0 bases, there was a span of 7 bases. TCRdb re-called the reads with MiXCR, one entry per CDR3 protein. The repertoire holds approximately 500,000 distinct CDR3 sequences, with 16% as singletons. Findings and limits, study-wide: CMV-specific TCR beta clonotypes restricted by HLA-C were the ones dominating the ex vivo response. The study identified carriers of CMV plus the relevant HLA from cumulative public TCR beta family frequency.

The sample was CD8+ T cells from PBMCs. This TCR was sampled from a human donor in good health (CMV status not recorded). Some clones in this sample may be carry-over from other donors' samples. J is TRBJ1-2 and V is TRBV4-1; D is unclear. The CDR3 DNA reads TGCGCCAGCAGCGCCCATTCTAACTATGGCTACACCTTC. Translated, it gives CASSAHSNYGYTF.